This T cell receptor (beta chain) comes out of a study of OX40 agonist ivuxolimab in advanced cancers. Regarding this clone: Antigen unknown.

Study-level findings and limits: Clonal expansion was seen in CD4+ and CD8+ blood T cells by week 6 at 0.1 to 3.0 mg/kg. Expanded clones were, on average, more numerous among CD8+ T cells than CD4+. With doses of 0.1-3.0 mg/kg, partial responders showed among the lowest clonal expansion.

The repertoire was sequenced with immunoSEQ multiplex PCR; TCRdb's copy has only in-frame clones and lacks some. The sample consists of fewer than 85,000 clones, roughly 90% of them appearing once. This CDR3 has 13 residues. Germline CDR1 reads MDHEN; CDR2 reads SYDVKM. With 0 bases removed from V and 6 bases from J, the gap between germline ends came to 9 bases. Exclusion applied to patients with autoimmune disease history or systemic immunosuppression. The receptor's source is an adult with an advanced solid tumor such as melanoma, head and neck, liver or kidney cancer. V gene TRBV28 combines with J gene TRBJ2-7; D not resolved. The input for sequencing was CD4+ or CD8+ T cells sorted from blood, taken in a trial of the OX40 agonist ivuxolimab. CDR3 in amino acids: CASSLWGPSEQYF. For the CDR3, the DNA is TGTGCCAGCAGTTTATGGGGCCCGTCCGAGCAGTACTTC.